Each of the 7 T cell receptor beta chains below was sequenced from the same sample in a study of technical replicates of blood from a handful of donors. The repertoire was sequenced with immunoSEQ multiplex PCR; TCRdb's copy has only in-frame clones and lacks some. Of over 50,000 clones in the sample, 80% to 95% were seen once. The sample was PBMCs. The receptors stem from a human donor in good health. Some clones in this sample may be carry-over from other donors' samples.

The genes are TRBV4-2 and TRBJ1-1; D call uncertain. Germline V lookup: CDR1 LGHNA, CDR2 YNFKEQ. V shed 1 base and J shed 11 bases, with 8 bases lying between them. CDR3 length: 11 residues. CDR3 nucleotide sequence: TGTGCCAGCAGCCAAGGTCGCGGTGCTTTCTTT. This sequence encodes CASSQGRGAFF.

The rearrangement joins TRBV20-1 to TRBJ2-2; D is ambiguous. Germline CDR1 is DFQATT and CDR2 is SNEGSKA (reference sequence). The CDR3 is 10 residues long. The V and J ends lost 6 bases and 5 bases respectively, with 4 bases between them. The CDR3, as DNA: TGCAGTGCAGCAACCGGGGAGCTGTTTTTT. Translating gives CSAATGELFF.

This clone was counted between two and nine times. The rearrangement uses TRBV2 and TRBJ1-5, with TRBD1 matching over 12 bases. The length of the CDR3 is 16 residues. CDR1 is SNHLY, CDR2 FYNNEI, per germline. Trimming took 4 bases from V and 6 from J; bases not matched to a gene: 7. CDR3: CASSAGTGGVRQPQHF. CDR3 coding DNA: TGTGCCAGCAGTGCCGGGACAGGGGGCGTGCGTCAGCCCCAGCATTTT.

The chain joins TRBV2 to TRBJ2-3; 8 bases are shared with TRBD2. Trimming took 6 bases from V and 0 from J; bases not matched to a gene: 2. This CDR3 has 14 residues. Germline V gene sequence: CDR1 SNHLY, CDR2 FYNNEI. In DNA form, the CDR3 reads TGTGCCAGCAGGGAGCGGGAGAGCACAGATACGCAGTATTTT. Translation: CASRERESTDTQYF.

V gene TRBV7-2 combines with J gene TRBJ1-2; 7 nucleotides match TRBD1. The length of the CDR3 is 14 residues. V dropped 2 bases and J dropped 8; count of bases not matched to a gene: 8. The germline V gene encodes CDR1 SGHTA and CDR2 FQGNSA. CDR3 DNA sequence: TGTGCCAGCAGCTTACCCGACAGGGATCAAGGCTACACCTTC. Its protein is CASSLPDRDQGYTF.

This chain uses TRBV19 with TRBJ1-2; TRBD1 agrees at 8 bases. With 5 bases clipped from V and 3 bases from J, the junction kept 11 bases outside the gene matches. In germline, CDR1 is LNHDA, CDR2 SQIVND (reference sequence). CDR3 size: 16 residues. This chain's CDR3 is CASSVQGAGSYYGYTF. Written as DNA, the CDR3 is TGTGCCAGTAGTGTGCAGGGGGCGGGCAGTTACTATGGCTACACCTTC.

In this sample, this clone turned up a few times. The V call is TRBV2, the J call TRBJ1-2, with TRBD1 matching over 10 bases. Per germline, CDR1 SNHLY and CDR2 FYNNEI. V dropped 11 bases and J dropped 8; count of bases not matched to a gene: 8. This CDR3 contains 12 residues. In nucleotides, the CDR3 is TGTGCCGTCCAGACAGGGGGCAGCGGCTACACCTTC. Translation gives CAVQTGGSGYTF.